This T cell receptor beta chain was sequenced in a study of T cell responses to AZD1222 COVID-19 vaccine. Trimming took off 0 bases at V and 5 bases at J, with 9 bases between the two ends. The CDR3 has 15 amino acids. Germline V lookup: CDR1 SGDLS, CDR2 YYNGEE. This clone was counted once. Its antigen is undetermined. Whole-study results and caveats: Donors were mostly white British, more females; clonal diversity possibly underestimated. Baseline seropositivity characterized only a handful of AZD1222 recipients. Repertoires were collected only later (after the peak T cell response had occurred). Spike-specific TCR repertoires showed rising breadth and depth after two AZD1222 doses.

Measured with immunoSEQ multiplex PCR; TCRdb has only the in-frame clones, and not every one. The sample has over 100,000 clones, roughly nine tenths seen once. Source: peripheral blood, taken on day 0 of AZD1222 vaccination. This TCR derives from an adult in good health. The genes are TRBV9 and TRBJ1-6, with D perhaps matching TRBD1 (5 bases). Here the CDR3 DNA reads TGTGCCAGCAGCGTAGTTCCAGGGAATAATTCACCCCTCCACTTT. This sequence encodes CASSVVPGNNSPLHF.